This T cell receptor (beta chain) was observed in a study of CD8+ T cells in alopecia areata. Across the whole study: Those patients who were treated received oral tofacitinib, which was given at 5 to 10 mg twice daily for moderate-to-severe alopecia areata.

CDR1 is SEHNR, CDR2 FQNEAQ, per germline (reference sequence). The V and J ends lost 5 bases and 0 bases respectively, with 10 bases between them. The CDR3 covers 14 residues. Study results and limitations: Higher clonality than in normal scalp was seen in lesional scalp, especially alopecia totalis/universalis. Sequenced scalp T cells also include alphabeta T cells resident in normal skin.

Comment on this clone: Its antigen remains unknown.

Lesional scalp tissue (obtained by punch biopsy) and peripheral blood were collected from alopecia areata patients. Extracted from the samples, RNA was reverse transcribed into cDNA to serve as the sequencing template. Sequencing was performed with immunoSEQ multiplex PCR; in TCRdb, only in-frame clones are kept and a portion is missing. The sample has 45,000 to 70,000 clones, 96% seen once. The input for sequencing was CD8+ T cells sorted from blood, taken at week 0. The receptor's source is a human donor with alopecia areata. This chain connects TRBV7-9 to TRBJ1-1; D unresolved. The CDR3 is CASSPQDMNTEAFF. The CDR3 DNA follows: TGTGCCAGCAGCCCCCAAGACATGAACACTGAAGCTTTCTTT.